Listed below are T cell receptor beta chains from one sample, sequenced in a study of fetal regulatory T cell absence and autoimmunity. Generated by immunoSEQ multiplex PCR, the TCRdb table keeps only in-frame clones and is missing some. The top ten hold 0.41% of the sample, which has some 46,000 clones, roughly 80% seen once. The material sequenced was cord blood. The receptor set was obtained from a newborn boy with IPEX syndrome. Both conserved end residues are part of each CDR3. Each record gives: J gene, D gene, clone size, V gene, CDR3 protein, CDR3 DNA. The D gene is left open where the match is weak. A row's size may be missing; if present it is once, few, many or a size class.

j_gene: TRBJ1-6
d_gene: TRBD1
abundance: -
v_gene: TRBV19
CDR3aa: CASSTDREYNSPLHF
CDR3nt: TGTGCCAGTAGTACCGACAGGGAATATAATTCACCCCTCCACTTT

j_gene: TRBJ1-2
d_gene: TRBD1
abundance: -
v_gene: TRBV6-6
CDR3aa: CASSSPTGVNGYTF
CDR3nt: TGTGCCAGCAGTTCTCCGACAGGGGTCAACGGCTACACCTTC

j_gene: TRBJ1-5
d_gene: -
abundance: -
v_gene: TRBV9
CDR3aa: CASSVDPGYQPQHF
CDR3nt: TGTGCCAGCAGCGTAGACCCGGGGTATCAGCCCCAGCATTTT

j_gene: TRBJ2-1
d_gene: -
abundance: -
v_gene: TRBV23-1
CDR3aa: CASSHRRDRPNNEQFF
CDR3nt: TGCGCCAGCAGTCACCGCCGGGACCGGCCCAACAATGAGCAGTTCTTC

j_gene: TRBJ1-2
d_gene: -
abundance: few
v_gene: TRBV2
CDR3aa: CASIQGGYGYTF
CDR3nt: TGTGCCAGCATACAGGGAGGCTATGGCTACACCTTC

j_gene: TRBJ1-1
d_gene: -
abundance: -
v_gene: TRBV27
CDR3aa: CASSLTRQRGTEAFF
CDR3nt: TGTGCCAGCAGTTTAACCAGACAGAGGGGAACTGAAGCTTTCTTT

j_gene: TRBJ1-1
d_gene: -
abundance: -
v_gene: TRBV11-2
CDR3aa: CASSSPIMNTEAFF
CDR3nt: TGTGCCAGCAGCTCCCCGATCATGAACACTGAAGCTTTCTTT

j_gene: TRBJ2-2
d_gene: TRBD2
abundance: -
v_gene: TRBV6-1
CDR3aa: CASSGTSGGRAGELFF
CDR3nt: TGTGCCAGCAGTGGGACTAGCGGGGGGCGGGCCGGGGAGCTGTTTTTT

j_gene: TRBJ1-1
d_gene: TRBD1
abundance: -
v_gene: TRBV5-1
CDR3aa: CASSLGTGVDTEAFF
CDR3nt: TGCGCCAGCAGCTTGGGGACAGGTGTGGACACTGAAGCTTTCTTT

j_gene: TRBJ1-6
d_gene: TRBD1
abundance: -
v_gene: TRBV27
CDR3aa: CASTARTGILNSPLHF
CDR3nt: TGTGCCAGCACAGCCCGGACAGGCATCCTAAATTCACCCCTCCACTTT

j_gene: TRBJ2-7
d_gene: -
abundance: -
v_gene: TRBV6-5
CDR3aa: CASSYGGTEFSYEQYF
CDR3nt: TGTGCCAGCAGTTATGGCGGGACAGAATTTTCCTACGAGCAGTACTTC

j_gene: TRBJ1-3
d_gene: -
abundance: -
v_gene: TRBV7-9
CDR3aa: CASSFSGNTIYF
CDR3nt: TGTGCCAGCAGCTTCTCTGGAAACACCATATATTTT

j_gene: TRBJ2-4
d_gene: -
abundance: -
v_gene: TRBV19
CDR3aa: CASSLTRGAKNIQYF
CDR3nt: TGTGCCAGTAGTCTGACTCGGGGAGCCAAAAACATTCAGTACTTC

j_gene: TRBJ1-6
d_gene: -
abundance: -
v_gene: TRBV5-4
CDR3aa: CASSLKGSYNSPLHF
CDR3nt: TGTGCCAGCAGCTTGAAGGGCTCCTATAATTCACCCCTCCACTTT

j_gene: TRBJ1-4
d_gene: TRBD1
abundance: -
v_gene: TRBV4-1
CDR3aa: CASSQDKSGGQGKKLFF
CDR3nt: TGCGCCAGCAGCCAAGATAAGAGTGGGGGACAGGGGAAAAAACTGTTTTTT

j_gene: TRBJ2-5
d_gene: -
abundance: -
v_gene: TRBV6-5
CDR3aa: CASSYSGVGETQYF
CDR3nt: TGTGCCAGCAGTTACTCGGGGGTTGGGGAGACCCAGTACTTC

j_gene: TRBJ1-2
d_gene: -
abundance: -
v_gene: TRBV15
CDR3aa: CATSRDRPDIYGYTF
CDR3nt: TGTGCCACCAGCAGAGATCGGCCGGATATCTATGGCTACACCTTC

j_gene: TRBJ2-3
d_gene: -
abundance: -
v_gene: TRBV10-3
CDR3aa: CAIMGSAQDTQYF
CDR3nt: TGTGCCATCATGGGATCTGCACAAGATACGCAGTATTTT

j_gene: TRBJ2-3
d_gene: TRBD1
abundance: once
v_gene: TRBV4-2
CDR3aa: CASRYRDRESDTQYF
CDR3nt: TGTGCCAGCAGGTACCGGGACAGGGAGTCAGATACGCAGTATTTT

j_gene: TRBJ2-5
d_gene: TRBD2
abundance: -
v_gene: TRBV11-3
CDR3aa: CASSPGLAGAQETQYF
CDR3nt: TGTGCCAGCAGCCCGGGACTAGCGGGAGCCCAAGAGACCCAGTACTTC

j_gene: TRBJ1-3
d_gene: TRBD1
abundance: -
v_gene: TRBV6-1
CDR3aa: CASSHDRDSGNTIYF
CDR3nt: TGTGCCAGCAGTCATGACAGGGACTCTGGAAACACCATATATTTT

j_gene: TRBJ2-3
d_gene: -
abundance: -
v_gene: TRBV30
CDR3aa: CAWGRRGRAGDTQYF
CDR3nt: TGTGCCTGGGGAAGACGGGGCCGGGCGGGAGATACGCAGTATTTT

j_gene: TRBJ2-5
d_gene: TRBD1
abundance: -
v_gene: TRBV27
CDR3aa: CASSPVPEDRGAFARETQYF
CDR3nt: TGTGCCAGCAGCCCTGTACCCGAGGACAGGGGGGCATTTGCGAGGGAGACCCAGTACTTC

j_gene: TRBJ2-1
d_gene: -
abundance: -
v_gene: TRBV4-3
CDR3aa: CASSQALLKGIAVGYNEQFF
CDR3nt: TGCGCCAGCAGCCAAGCCCTACTGAAGGGAATAGCGGTGGGCTACAATGAGCAGTTCTTC

j_gene: TRBJ1-4
d_gene: -
abundance: once
v_gene: TRBV9
CDR3aa: CASSPQGRGSEKLFF
CDR3nt: TGTGCCAGCAGCCCCCAAGGCAGGGGAAGCGAAAAACTGTTTTTT

j_gene: TRBJ2-3
d_gene: -
abundance: -
v_gene: TRBV9
CDR3aa: CASSVLVSTDTQYF
CDR3nt: TGTGCCAGCAGCGTTTTGGTCAGCACAGATACGCAGTATTTT

j_gene: TRBJ2-1
d_gene: -
abundance: -
v_gene: TRBV11-3
CDR3aa: CASRLKGPLNEQFF
CDR3nt: TGTGCCAGCAGGTTAAAGGGACCCCTCAATGAGCAGTTCTTC

j_gene: TRBJ2-7
d_gene: TRBD1
abundance: -
v_gene: TRBV13
CDR3aa: CASSPGTGAYEQYF
CDR3nt: TGTGCCAGCAGCCCCGGGACAGGAGCCTACGAGCAGTACTTC

j_gene: TRBJ2-3
d_gene: -
abundance: -
v_gene: TRBV11-3
CDR3aa: CASSLGTPTDTQYF
CDR3nt: TGTGCCAGCAGCTTAGGGACCCCCACAGATACGCAGTATTTT

j_gene: TRBJ2-3
d_gene: -
abundance: -
v_gene: TRBV5-4
CDR3aa: CASSPQSNTQYF
CDR3nt: TGTGCCAGCAGCCCCCAATCGAATACGCAGTATTTT

j_gene: TRBJ2-3
d_gene: TRBD1
abundance: -
v_gene: TRBV5-4
CDR3aa: CASGDRGPKGTDTQYF
CDR3nt: TGTGCCAGCGGGGACAGGGGGCCGAAGGGCACAGATACGCAGTATTTT

j_gene: TRBJ2-5
d_gene: TRBD2
abundance: -
v_gene: TRBV18
CDR3aa: CASSPRLAGNQETQYF
CDR3nt: TGTGCCAGCTCACCACGACTAGCGGGAAATCAGGAGACCCAGTACTTC

j_gene: TRBJ1-2
d_gene: -
abundance: -
v_gene: TRBV11-2
CDR3aa: CASSSKGPNYGYTF
CDR3nt: TGTGCCAGCAGCTCCAAGGGTCCTAACTATGGCTACACCTTC

j_gene: TRBJ2-1
d_gene: TRBD2
abundance: -
v_gene: TRBV9
CDR3aa: CASSKAGGPENEQFF
CDR3nt: TGTGCCAGCAGCAAAGCGGGGGGGCCAGAGAATGAGCAGTTCTTC

j_gene: TRBJ1-5
d_gene: -
abundance: -
v_gene: TRBV6-6
CDR3aa: CASSLAGSNQPQHF
CDR3nt: TGTGCCAGCAGCCTCGCGGGTAGCAATCAGCCCCAGCATTTT